Listed below are T cell receptor beta chains from one sample, sequenced in a study of OX40 agonist ivuxolimab in advanced cancers. TCRdb's table, derived via immunoSEQ multiplex PCR, lists solely in-frame clones and lacks some. The sample consists of about 86,000 clones, 75% to 95% of them appearing once. The source material was CD4+ or CD8+ T cells sorted from blood, sampled in a trial of the OX40 agonist ivuxolimab. These receptors were collected from an adult with an advanced solid tumor such as melanoma, head and neck, liver or kidney cancer. Each CDR3 is given with its conserved first and last residue. A D gene is named only where the DNA matches it firmly.

v_gene,j_gene,d_gene,len,CDR3nt,CDR3aa
TRBV7-9,TRBJ2-3,NA,15,TGTGCCAGCAGCTTAGCGAGGGATGGTTCAGATACGCAGTATTTT,CASSLARDGSDTQYF
TRBV7-9,TRBJ1-2,NA,17,TGTGCCAGCAGCTTAGGTTTGGACGGGGATAATTACTATGGCTACACCTTC,CASSLGLDGDNYYGYTF
TRBV13,TRBJ2-1,TRBD2,15,TGTGCCAGCAGCTTTGAGGCGGGAGCCCACAATGAGCAGTTCTTC,CASSFEAGAHNEQFF
TRBV5-1,TRBJ1-5,NA,13,TGCGCCAGCAGCCTTGACCCCGGGCAGCCCCAGCATTTT,CASSLDPGQPQHF
TRBV4-1,TRBJ1-1,NA,15,TGCGCCAGCAGCCAAGATCGGGGCGGAAACACTGAAGCTTTCTTT,CASSQDRGGNTEAFF
TRBV4-2,TRBJ2-7,TRBD2,16,TGTGCCAGCAGCCAAGAGGGTAGCGGGACCACCTACGAGCAGTACTTC,CASSQEGSGTTYEQYF
TRBV5-4,TRBJ2-1,NA,14,TGTGCCAGCAGCTTGGTCCCCGGGGACAATGAGCAGTTCTTC,CASSLVPGDNEQFF
TRBV7-2,TRBJ2-3,NA,17,TGTGCCAGCAGTCAAATAGAGGGAGTCTTTCCCCCAGATACGCAGTATTTT,CASSQIEGVFPPDTQYF
TRBV6-5,TRBJ1-2,NA,15,TGTGCCAGCATCGACAGCGCCACGGATCATAGTGGCTACACCTTC,CASIDSATDHSGYTF
TRBV2,TRBJ2-2,TRBD1,17,TGTGCCAGTATCCACACCCGGGACAGGGCGAACTCCGGGGAGCTGTTTTTT,CASIHTRDRANSGELFF
TRBV19,TRBJ2-7,NA,15,TGTGCCAGTAGTACCGCGGGCCCGGGGCTTTACGAGCAGTACTTC,CASSTAGPGLYEQYF
TRBV7-9,TRBJ1-2,NA,14,TGTGCCAGCCCTATCGCGGGGCAGGCTGACGGCTACACCTTC,CASPIAGQADGYTF
TRBV23-1,TRBJ2-7,NA,14,TGCGCCAGCAGTCCCAGGACAGCATCCTACGAGCAGTACTTC,CASSPRTASYEQYF
TRBV19,TRBJ1-5,TRBD1,16,TGTGCCAGTAGTATGGGGGGGACAGGCCCCAATCAGCCCCAGCATTTT,CASSMGGTGPNQPQHF
TRBV19,TRBJ2-7,TRBD2,12,TGTGCCGCGGGACTAGCGGGAACCGAGCAGTACTTC,CAAGLAGTEQYF
TRBV13,TRBJ1-1,NA,11,TGTGCCGCAGCCAGGGCCACTGAAGCTTTCTTT,CAAARATEAFF
TRBV11-2,TRBJ2-7,NA,15,TGTGCCAGCAGCCCTTCCCCGCTAGGGACCTACGAGCAGTACTTC,CASSPSPLGTYEQYF
TRBV5-1,TRBJ2-3,TRBD2,14,TGCGCCAGCAGCCCTGGGACTAGCGATGATACGCAGTATTTT,CASSPGTSDDTQYF
TRBV30,TRBJ2-1,TRBD2,15,TGTGCCTGGAGTGTAGGGGCTGTAGGCGGGAGGCCGGAGTTCTTC,CAWSVGAVGGRPEFF
TRBV2,TRBJ2-3,TRBD2,14,TGTGCCAGCAGGCAGACTAGCGTTGCAGATACGCAGTATTTT,CASRQTSVADTQYF
TRBV18,TRBJ2-3,TRBD2,14,TGTGCCAGCTCCCCAGCGGGGCTCACAGATACGCAGTATTTT,CASSPAGLTDTQYF
TRBV5-6,TRBJ1-1,TRBD1,14,TGTGCCAGCAGCCTGGGACAGACGAACACTGAAGCTTTCTTT,CASSLGQTNTEAFF
TRBV9,TRBJ1-1,TRBD1,16,TGTGCCAGCAGCCTGGGGGGACAGGGGGTTGGGACTGAAGCTTTCTTT,CASSLGGQGVGTEAFF
TRBV7-3,TRBJ1-1,NA,13,TGTGCCAGCAGCTTAGACAGGAACACTGAAGCTTTCTTT,CASSLDRNTEAFF
TRBV30,TRBJ2-7,NA,14,TGTGCCTGGGAAGGGTCGGACAGTTCCTACGAGCAGTACTTC,CAWEGSDSSYEQYF